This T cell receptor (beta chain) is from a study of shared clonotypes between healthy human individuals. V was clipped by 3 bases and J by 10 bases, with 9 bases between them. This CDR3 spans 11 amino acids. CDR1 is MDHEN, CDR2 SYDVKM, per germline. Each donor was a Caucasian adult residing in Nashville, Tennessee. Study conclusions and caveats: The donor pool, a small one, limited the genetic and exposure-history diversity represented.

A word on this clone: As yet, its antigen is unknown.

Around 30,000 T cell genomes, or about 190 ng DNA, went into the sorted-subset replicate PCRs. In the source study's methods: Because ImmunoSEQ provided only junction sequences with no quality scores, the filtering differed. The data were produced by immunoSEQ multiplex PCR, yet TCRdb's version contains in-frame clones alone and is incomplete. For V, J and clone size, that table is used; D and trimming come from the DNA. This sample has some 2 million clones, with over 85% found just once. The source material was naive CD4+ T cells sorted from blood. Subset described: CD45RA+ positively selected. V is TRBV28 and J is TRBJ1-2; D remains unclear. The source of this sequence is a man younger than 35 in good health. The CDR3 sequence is CASSLGGSYTF. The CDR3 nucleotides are TGTGCCAGCAGTTTGGGCGGTTCCTACACCTTC.